This TCR beta chain was identified during a study of T cell repertoires in cytomegalovirus infection. The V end was cut by 9 bases, the J end by 9 bases, with 14 bases between. CDR1 is KGHDR, CDR2 SFDVKD, per germline. There are 12 residues in the CDR3. TCRdb reprocessed the reads with MiXCR, giving one entry per CDR3 protein. The sample yields 600,000 to 800,000 distinct CDR3 sequences, approximately 24% seen once. The table lists this clonotype with a few counts. The TCR sequence derives from a human donor in good health (CMV status not recorded). Some clones in this sample may be carry-over from other donors' samples. V is TRBV24-1 and J is TRBJ2-1, with a tentative D call TRBD2 (7 bases). The sample taken for sequencing was CD8+ T cells from PBMCs. The CDR3 bases are TGTGCCACCGGAGGGGGGGCCGGTGAGCAGTTCTTC. Translating gives CATGGGAGEQFF.